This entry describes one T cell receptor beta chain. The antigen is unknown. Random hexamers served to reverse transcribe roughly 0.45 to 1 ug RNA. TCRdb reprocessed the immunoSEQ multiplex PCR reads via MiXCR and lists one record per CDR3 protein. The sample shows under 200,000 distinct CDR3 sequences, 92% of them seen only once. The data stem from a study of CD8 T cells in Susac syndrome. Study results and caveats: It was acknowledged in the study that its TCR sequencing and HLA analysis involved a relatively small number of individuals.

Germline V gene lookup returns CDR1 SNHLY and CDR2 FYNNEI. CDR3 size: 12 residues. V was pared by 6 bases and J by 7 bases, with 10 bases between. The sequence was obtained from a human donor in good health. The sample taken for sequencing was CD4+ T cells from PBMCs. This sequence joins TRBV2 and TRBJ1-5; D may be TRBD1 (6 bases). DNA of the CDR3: TGTGCCAGCAGCACAGGGAGGCAGCCCCAGCATTTT. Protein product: CASSTGRQPQHF.